These T cell receptor beta chains were read from a single sample in a study of T-cell reconstitution after alpha-beta-depleted transplantation in children. From the PCR reads, TCRdb called clonotypes with MiXCR, one entry per CDR3 protein. Of about 1,000,000 distinct CDR3 sequences in the sample, around 30% were seen once. The sample was PBMCs, mostly from graft donor cells, taken 360 days after TCRalphabeta/CD19-depleted stem cell transplant. The receptor set was obtained from a boy younger than two who had a stem cell transplant for SCID, so the T cells may come from the graft donor. The CDR3 runs from the conserved cysteine through the conserved F or W. Fields, in order: clone size, J gene, V gene, D gene, CDR3 protein, CDR3 DNA. A D gene is named only where the DNA matches it firmly. Clone size appears in some rows only: once, few, many, or a class for an expanded clone.

few TRBJ2-1 TRBV5-5 - CASSLSSGHEQFF TGTGCCAGCAGCTTGTCGTCAGGGCATGAGCAGTTCTTC
few TRBJ2-1 TRBV4-1 - CASRQRNVNEQFF TGCGCCAGCCGGCAAAGGAACGTCAATGAGCAGTTCTTC
- TRBJ2-7 TRBV5-6 TRBD1 CASSRGTGVFYEQYF TGTGCCAGCAGCCGGGGGACAGGGGTTTTCTACGAGCAGTACTTC
few TRBJ2-3 TRBV5-1 TRBD1 CASSVRQGGGTDTQYF TGCGCCAGCAGCGTAAGACAGGGTGGGGGCACAGATACGCAGTATTTT
- TRBJ1-2 TRBV4-1 - CASSQGSGASYGYTF TGCGCCAGCAGCCAAGGTTCCGGGGCGTCCTATGGCTACACCTTC
- TRBJ2-3 TRBV5-6 TRBD1 CASSTWDRLTQYF TGTGCCAGCAGCACTTGGGACAGGCTGACGCAGTATTTT
- TRBJ2-2 TRBV12-3/TRBV12-4 - CASNQGVTGELFF TGTGCCAGCAACCAAGGGGTGACTGGGGAGCTGTTTTTT
few TRBJ2-7 TRBV20-1 TRBD1 CSARGTGSLGYEQYF TGCAGTGCTAGAGGGACAGGGTCGCTAGGCTACGAGCAGTACTTC
many TRBJ2-2 TRBV7-2 TRBD1 CASSLHSGQGTGELFF TGTGCCAGCAGCTTACACTCGGGACAGGGGACCGGGGAGCTGTTTTTT
few TRBJ2-3 TRBV30 - CAWSTRSTDTQYF TGTGCCTGGAGTACGAGGAGCACAGATACGCAGTATTTT
- TRBJ1-1 TRBV15 - CATSREMGTEAFF TGTGCCACCAGCAGAGAAATGGGAACTGAAGCTTTCTTT
- TRBJ2-3 TRBV5-1 TRBD1 CASSLGGQGSTDTQYF TGCGCCAGCAGCTTGGGAGGACAGGGGAGCACAGATACGCAGTATTTT
- TRBJ1-5 TRBV5-1 TRBD1 CASSEQGLHQPQHF TGCGCCAGCAGCGAACAGGGGCTCCATCAGCCCCAGCATTTT
- TRBJ2-2 TRBV7-8 - CASSLTSISPGGELFF TGTGCCAGCAGCTTAACCTCGATCTCACCCGGCGGGGAGCTGTTTTTT
- TRBJ2-7 TRBV18 TRBD1 CASSPRGGQGLPYEQYF TGTGCCAGCTCACCACGGGGAGGACAGGGCCTTCCCTACGAGCAGTACTTC
- TRBJ1-4 TRBV12-3/TRBV12-4 - CASSLSATNEKLFF TGCGCCAGCAGCTTGAGCGCAACTAATGAAAAACTGTTTTTT
- TRBJ2-1 TRBV29-1 TRBD1 CSADRGTEQFF TGCAGCGCGGACAGGGGTACTGAGCAGTTCTTC
few TRBJ2-3 TRBV15 TRBD1 CATWDRAGDTQYF TGTGCCACCTGGGACAGGGCGGGTGATACGCAGTATTTT
few TRBJ2-1 TRBV28 - CASRSDNEQFF TGTGCCAGCCGTTCGGACAATGAGCAGTTCTTC
- TRBJ1-1 TRBV11-2 - CASSLRQWAFKGSTEAFF TGTGCCAGCAGCTTGAGACAGTGGGCCTTTAAGGGGAGTACTGAAGCTTTCTTT
- TRBJ2-1 TRBV2 TRBD2 CASSALASSYNEQFF TGTGCCAGCAGTGCACTAGCGAGCTCCTACAATGAGCAGTTCTTC
- TRBJ1-4 TRBV6-2/TRBV6-3 - CASYDRREKLFF TGTGCCAGCTACGACAGGAGGGAAAAACTGTTTTTT
- TRBJ2-2 TRBV18 TRBD1 CASSPRGTDNTGELFF TGTGCCAGCTCACCAAGGGGGACAGATAACACCGGGGAGCTGTTTTTT
- TRBJ2-1 TRBV20-1 TRBD2 CSARALRTSGLDNEQFF TGCAGTGCTAGAGCCTTACGGACTAGCGGGCTAGACAATGAGCAGTTCTTC
- TRBJ2-7 TRBV10-3 TRBD1 CAISDRGEQYF TGTGCCATCAGTGACAGGGGGGAGCAGTACTTC
- TRBJ2-3 TRBV28 - CASSLSPMADTQYF TGTGCCAGCAGTCTCTCCCCTATGGCAGATACGCAGTATTTT
- TRBJ2-3 TRBV6-5 - CASSYSRSTDTQYF TGTGCCAGCAGTTACTCCAGAAGTACAGATACGCAGTATTTT
- TRBJ2-7 TRBV27 TRBD2 CASSLRPPSGGGVYEQYF TGTGCCAGCAGTTTACGCCCTCCTAGCGGGGGGGGCGTCTACGAGCAGTACTTC
- TRBJ1-1 TRBV4-1 TRBD1 CASSQVTGGNTEAFF TGCGCCAGCAGCCAAGTCACAGGGGGCAACACTGAAGCTTTCTTT
few TRBJ2-1 TRBV30 - CAWSEGRRSYNEQFF TGTGCCTGGAGTGAGGGAAGGCGATCCTACAATGAGCAGTTCTTC
few TRBJ2-7 TRBV28 - CASSGLQGGYEQYF TGTGCCAGCAGTGGCCTACAGGGAGGCTACGAGCAGTACTTC